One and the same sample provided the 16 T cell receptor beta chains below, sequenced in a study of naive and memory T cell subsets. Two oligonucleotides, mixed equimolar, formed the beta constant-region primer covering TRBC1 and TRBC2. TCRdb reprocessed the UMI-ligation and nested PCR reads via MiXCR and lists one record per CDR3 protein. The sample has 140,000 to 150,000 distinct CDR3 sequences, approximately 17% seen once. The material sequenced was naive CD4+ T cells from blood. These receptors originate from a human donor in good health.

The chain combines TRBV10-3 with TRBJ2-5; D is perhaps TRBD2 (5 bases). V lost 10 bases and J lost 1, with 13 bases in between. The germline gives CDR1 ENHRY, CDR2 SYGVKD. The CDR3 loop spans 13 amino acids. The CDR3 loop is CATAGETQETQYF. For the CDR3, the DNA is TGTGCCACCGCCGGGGAGACCCAAGAGACCCAGTACTTC.

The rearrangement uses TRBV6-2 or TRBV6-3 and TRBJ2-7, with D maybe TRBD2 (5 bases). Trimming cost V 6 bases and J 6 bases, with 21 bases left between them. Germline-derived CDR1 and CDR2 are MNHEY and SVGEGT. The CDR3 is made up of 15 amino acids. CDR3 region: CASRLTGKDAGEQYF. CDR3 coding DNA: TGTGCCAGCAGACTTACGGGGAAGGACGCCGGCGAGCAGTACTTC.

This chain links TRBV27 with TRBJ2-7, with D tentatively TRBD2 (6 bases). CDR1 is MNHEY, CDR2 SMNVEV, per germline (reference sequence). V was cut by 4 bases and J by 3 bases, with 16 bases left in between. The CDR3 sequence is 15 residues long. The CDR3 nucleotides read TGTGCCAGCAGTTCTCCGGGAGACGGGATCTACGAGCAGTACTTC. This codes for CASSSPGDGIYEQYF.

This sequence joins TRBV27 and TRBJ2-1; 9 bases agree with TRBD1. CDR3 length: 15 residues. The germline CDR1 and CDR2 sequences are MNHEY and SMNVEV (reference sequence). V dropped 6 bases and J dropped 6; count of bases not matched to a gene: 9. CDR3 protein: CASRSPGQGFNEQFF. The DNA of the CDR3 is TGTGCCAGCAGATCTCCGGGACAGGGTTTCAATGAGCAGTTCTTC.

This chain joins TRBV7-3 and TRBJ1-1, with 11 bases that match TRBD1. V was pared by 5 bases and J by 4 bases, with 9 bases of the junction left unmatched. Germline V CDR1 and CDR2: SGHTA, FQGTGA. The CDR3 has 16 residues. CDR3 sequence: CASSPGTGGGGTEAFF. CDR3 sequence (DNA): TGTGCCAGCAGCCCCGGGACAGGGGGAGGAGGCACTGAAGCTTTCTTT.

CDR3 residues: CASSFGTNNEKLFF. The CDR3 DNA reads TGCGCCAGCAGCTTCGGGACTAATAATGAAAAACTGTTTTTT. V and J are TRBV5-1 and TRBJ1-4, with TRBD1 as a possible D gene (5 bases). This CDR3 has 14 residues. Trimming took 2 bases from V and 4 from J, leaving 9 bases between them. The V gene's germline CDR1 is SGHRS and CDR2 YFSETQ. Supplemented by reference TRBV5-1 and TRBJ1-4, the full variable domain reads KAGVTQTPRYLIKTRGQQVTLSCSPISGHRSVSWYQQTPGQGLQFLFEYFSETQRNKGNFPGRFSGRQFSNSRSEMNVSTLELGDSALYLCASSFGTNNEKLFFGSGTQLSVL.

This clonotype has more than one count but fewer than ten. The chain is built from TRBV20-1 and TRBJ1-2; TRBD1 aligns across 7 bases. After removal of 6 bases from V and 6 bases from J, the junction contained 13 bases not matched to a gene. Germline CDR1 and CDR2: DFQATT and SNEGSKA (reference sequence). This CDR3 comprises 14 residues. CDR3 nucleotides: TGCAGTGCCCTGATCCCGCAGGGGGGCGATGGCTACACCTTC. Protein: CSALIPQGGDGYTF.

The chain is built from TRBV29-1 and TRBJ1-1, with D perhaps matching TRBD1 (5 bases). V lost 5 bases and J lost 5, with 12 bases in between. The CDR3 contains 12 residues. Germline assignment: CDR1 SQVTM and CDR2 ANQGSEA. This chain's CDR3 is CSVRPGMTEAFF. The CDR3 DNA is TGCAGCGTTCGGCCAGGGATGACTGAAGCTTTCTTT.

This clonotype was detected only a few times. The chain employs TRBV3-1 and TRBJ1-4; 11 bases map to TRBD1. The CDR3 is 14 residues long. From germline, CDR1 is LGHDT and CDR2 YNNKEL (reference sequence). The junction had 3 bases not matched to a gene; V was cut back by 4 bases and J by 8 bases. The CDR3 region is CASSRDRGNEKLFF. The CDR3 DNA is TGTGCCAGCAGCCGGGACAGGGGGAACGAAAAACTGTTTTTT.

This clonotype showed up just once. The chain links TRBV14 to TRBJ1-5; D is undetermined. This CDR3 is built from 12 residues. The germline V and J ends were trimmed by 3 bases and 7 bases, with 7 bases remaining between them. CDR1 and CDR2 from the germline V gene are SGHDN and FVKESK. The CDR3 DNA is TGTGCCAGCAGCCAGGGGAACCAGCCCCAGCATTTT. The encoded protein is CASSQGNQPQHF.

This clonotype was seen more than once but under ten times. The CDR3 DNA reads as TGTGCCAGCAGTCAGGGGACCTCAGTAGTTAATGAGCAGTTCTTC. Translation gives CASSQGTSVVNEQFF. The chain links TRBV12-3 or TRBV12-4 to TRBJ2-1; D is possibly TRBD1 (6 bases). There are 15 residues in the CDR3. V lost 5 bases and J 7 bases, leaving 18 bases between the germline ends.

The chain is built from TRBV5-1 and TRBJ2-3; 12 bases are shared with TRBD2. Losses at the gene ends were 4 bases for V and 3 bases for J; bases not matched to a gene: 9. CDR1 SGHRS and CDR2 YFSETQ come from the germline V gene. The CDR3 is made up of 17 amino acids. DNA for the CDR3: TGCGCCAGCAGCGGTACCTCTAGCGGGAGGGGAACAGATACGCAGTATTTT. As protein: CASSGTSSGRGTDTQYF.

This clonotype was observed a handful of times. CDR3 residues: CASSVHRETQYF. CDR3 in DNA: TGTGCCAGCAGCGTACATCGAGAGACCCAGTACTTC. The rearrangement uses TRBV7-2 and TRBJ2-5; D unclear. Trimming pared 5 bases from V and 4 bases from J, leaving 8 bases between. The CDR3 spans 12 residues. From germline, CDR1 is SGHTA and CDR2 FQGNSA.

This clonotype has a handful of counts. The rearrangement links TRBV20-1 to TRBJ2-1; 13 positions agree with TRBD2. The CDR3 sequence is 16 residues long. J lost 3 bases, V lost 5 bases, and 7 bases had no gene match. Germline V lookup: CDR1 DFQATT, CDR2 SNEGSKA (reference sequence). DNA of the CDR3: TGCAGTGCTGGGAAGACTAGCGGGAGGAACTACAATGAGCAGTTCTTC. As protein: CSAGKTSGRNYNEQFF.

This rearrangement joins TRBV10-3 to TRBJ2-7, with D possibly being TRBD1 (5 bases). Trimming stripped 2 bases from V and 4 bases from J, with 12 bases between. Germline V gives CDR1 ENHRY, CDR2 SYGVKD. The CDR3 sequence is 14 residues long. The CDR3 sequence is CAISEMAGYYEQYF. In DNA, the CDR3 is TGTGCCATCAGTGAGATGGCAGGGTATTACGAGCAGTACTTC.

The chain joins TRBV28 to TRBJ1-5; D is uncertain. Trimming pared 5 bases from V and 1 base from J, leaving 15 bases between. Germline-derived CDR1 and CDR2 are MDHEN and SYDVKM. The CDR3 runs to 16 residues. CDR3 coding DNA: TGTGCCAGCAGTCCCCCCGGGAGAGGCAGCAATCAGCCCCAGCATTTT. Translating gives CASSPPGRGSNQPQHF.